This T cell receptor (beta chain) emerged from a study of T cells in Graves' hyperthyroidism and ophthalmopathy. Study-wide results and limits: Most thyroid clonotypes expanded above 0.001 were also detected in blood.

Researchers took RNA transcripts and amplified the TCR beta CDR3 regions from them. Primed by the HTBI set, a first-round RT-PCR was run on the TCR CDR3. TCRdb called the multiplex PCR reads again in MiXCR, with one record for every CDR3 protein. The sample yields approximately 370,000 distinct CDR3 sequences, about 15% seen once. With regard to this clonotype: Antigen specificity is unknown.

If no ophthalmopathy progression occurred within 18 months, Graves' hyperthyroidism was stable. Patients aged 18 to 65 had newly diagnosed hyperthyroidism lasting under 2 months. Clinical symptoms, serum thyroxine and TRAb, thyroid ultrasound and orbital computed tomography were used for the diagnoses. The sequenced material came from blood. The TCR originated in a woman in her 30s with Graves' hyperthyroidism.

CDR3 bases: TGTGCCACCAGTGATCCGGGACTAGCCAACTACAATGAGCAGTTCTTC. Its protein product is CATSDPGLANYNEQFF. The gene calls are TRBV24-1 and TRBJ2-1; TRBD2 agrees at 9 bases. Trimming cost V 3 bases and J 3 bases; bases outside gene matches: 5. The V gene's germline CDR1 is KGHDR and CDR2 SFDVKD. CDR3 length equals 16 residues.